This T cell receptor beta chain was observed in a study of T-cell reconstitution after alpha-beta-depleted transplantation in children. With regard to this clonotype: Its cognate antigen is unknown.

Regarding the study as a whole: At the one-year point after transplant, T-cell counts and TCRbeta diversity were found to come mostly from T cells that had been newly produced.

Unique molecular identifiers featured in how the TCRbeta library was prepared. TCRdb ran MiXCR on the PCR reads and lists one entry per CDR3 protein. The table has about 420,000 distinct CDR3 sequences, around 16% seen once; the top ten hold 29%. With 2 bases removed from V and 4 bases from J, the gap between germline ends came to 11 bases. CDR1 is SQVTM and CDR2 is ANQGSEA in the germline V gene. The CDR3 is made up of 13 amino acids. This chain connects TRBV29-1 to TRBJ2-5; no clear D gene. Sequenced here: PBMCs, mostly from graft donor cells, sampled 360 days after TCRalphabeta/CD19-depleted stem cell transplant. The sequence derives from a boy under two years old who had a stem cell transplant for Wiskott-Aldrich syndrome, so the T cells may come from the graft donor. CDR3 sequence (DNA): TGCAGCGTTGAATGTAGGGTTGCAGAGACCCAGTACTTC. Its protein product is CSVECRVAETQYF. Supplemented by reference TRBV29-1 and TRBJ2-5, the full variable domain reads SAVISQKPSRDICQRGTSLTIQCQVDSQVTMMFWYRQQPGQSLTLIATANQGSEATYESGFVIDKFPISRPNLTFSTLTVSNMSPEDSSIYLCSVECRVAETQYFGPGTRLLVL.